The clone carrying this T cell receptor (beta chain) has only a few counts. Its antigen is unidentified. TCRdb redid the calling of the 5' RACE reads with MiXCR, one entry per CDR3 protein. The data show about half a million distinct CDR3 sequences, with roughly 20% seen just once and around an eighth held by the top ten. This sample is part of a study of T-cell memory formation after mild COVID-19. The CDR3 is 14 residues long. V shed 4 bases and J shed 7 bases, with 13 bases lying between them. Germline assignment: CDR1 ENHRY and CDR2 SYGVKD. Study outcomes and limitations: For second-wave clones that peaked at day 37, SARS-CoV-2 specificity went unverified.

The sequenced sample was PBMCs or a T cell subset sorted from them (not recorded which). This TCR came from an adult woman who had mild COVID-19 (a few samples of this study predate the infection). Cell type and time point are not known. The V gene is TRBV10-3, the J gene TRBJ1-4, with a tentative D call TRBD1 (5 bases). CDR3 protein: CAISVTAGGEKLFF. CDR3 sequence (DNA): TGTGCCATCAGTGTGACGGCCGGGGGTGAAAAACTGTTTTTT.